Shown below are 17 T cell receptor beta chains from a single sample sequenced in a study of T cells in Graves' hyperthyroidism and ophthalmopathy. TCR beta CDR3 sequences were amplified from RNA transcripts. During a first-round RT-PCR of the TCR CDR3, the HTBI primer set was used. TCRdb reprocessed the multiplex PCR reads via MiXCR and lists one record per CDR3 protein. In the table there are 400,000 to 550,000 distinct CDR3 sequences, approximately 25% of which are singletons. The sample was blood. The receptors shown here come from a woman in her twenties or thirties with Graves' ophthalmopathy.

Many counts were recorded for this clonotype. The gene calls are TRBV5-8 and TRBJ1-5; weak D call: TRBD1 (5 bases). The CDR3 consists of 15 residues. V dropped 1 base and J dropped 5 bases, with 13 bases sitting between them. CDR1 is SGHTS and CDR2 is YDEGEE in the germline V gene. The CDR3 bases are TGTGCCAGCAGCTTGACTCTGGGGGGTTATCAGCCCCAGCATTTT. As protein: CASSLTLGGYQPQHF. The whole variable domain, filled in from reference TRBV5-8 and TRBJ1-5, reads EAGVTQSPTHLIKTRGQQATLRCSPISGHTSVYWYQQALGLGLQFLLWYDEGEERNRGNFPPRFSGRQFPNYSSELNVNALELEDSALYLCASSLTLGGYQPQHFGDGTRLSIL.

This clonotype was detected ten times or more. This rearrangement joins TRBV7-2 to TRBJ2-7; TRBD1 matches 8 bases. Losses at the gene ends were 2 bases for V and 7 bases for J; bases not matched to a gene: 10. The germline CDR1 and CDR2 sequences are SGHTA and FQGNSA. This CDR3 spans 15 amino acids. Written as DNA, the CDR3 is TGTGCCAGCAGCTTAAATGGCAGGGGGCTTGATGAGCAGTACTTC. Its protein product is CASSLNGRGLDEQYF. Together with reference TRBV7-2 and TRBJ2-7, the CDR3 gives the full variable domain: GAGVSQSPSNKVTEKGKDVELRCDPISGHTALYWYRQSLGQGLEFLIYFQGNSAPDKSGLPSDRFSAERTGGSVSTLTIQRTQQEDSAVYLCASSLNGRGLDEQYFGPGTRLTVT.

This chain joins TRBV28 and TRBJ1-1; D is uncertain. Between the trimmed V and J ends, which lost 7 bases and 3 bases, there was a span of 12 bases. Germline V lookup: CDR1 MDHEN, CDR2 SYDVKM. The CDR3 sequence is 13 residues long. CDR3 nucleotides: TGTGCCAGCACCTCCTGGTCGGACACTGAAGCTTTCTTT. Its protein is CASTSWSDTEAFF.

This clonotype has a handful of counts. V and J are TRBV10-3 and TRBJ2-5; 9 bases fit TRBD1. CDR1 and CDR2 from the germline V gene are ENHRY and SYGVKD. Trimming at V came to 6 bases and at J to 6 bases, leaving 2 bases not matched to a gene. The CDR3 loop spans 12 amino acids. CDR3 nucleotide sequence: TGTGCCATCAGCGGACAGGGGAAGACCCAGTACTTC. This sequence encodes CAISGQGKTQYF.

This clonotype was observed many times. The V call is TRBV6-2 or TRBV6-3, the J call TRBJ1-1; D call uncertain. V lost 2 bases and J 8 bases, leaving 12 bases between the germline ends. This CDR3 is 13 amino acids long. Germline loops: CDR1 MNHEY, CDR2 SVGEGT. The CDR3 spells CASSYGIGSEAFF. The DNA for the CDR3 is TGTGCCAGCAGTTACGGAATAGGATCCGAAGCTTTCTTT.

The rearrangement joins TRBV29-1 to TRBJ2-7; 9 nucleotides match TRBD1. V lost 5 bases and J lost 3; bases outside the gene matches: 8. Looked up from germline, CDR1 is SQVTM and CDR2 is ANQGSEA. The CDR3 contains 14 residues. This CDR3 is CSVSGTGTIYEQYF. DNA for the CDR3: TGCAGCGTTTCCGGGACAGGGACGATCTACGAGCAGTACTTC.

This clonotype was detected many times. The chain carries TRBV28 and TRBJ1-2; tentatively, D is TRBD1 (5 bases). The CDR3 spans 13 residues. Germline CDR1 is MDHEN and CDR2 is SYDVKM. V lost 4 bases to trimming and J lost 4 bases, with 10 bases between them. The CDR3 region is CASSSQGSYGYTF. CDR3 coding DNA: TGTGCCAGCAGTTCGCAGGGCAGCTATGGCTACACCTTC.

This clonotype was observed at least ten times. The gene calls are TRBV29-1 and TRBJ1-1, with a weak D call TRBD1 (5 bases). Germline CDR1 is SQVTM and CDR2 is ANQGSEA. Trimming cost V 4 bases and J 3 bases, with 18 bases left between them. This CDR3 region has 15 residues. In DNA form, the CDR3 reads TGCAGCGTTGTGGCTGGGGGTCGGGTCGACACTGAAGCTTTCTTT. Translating it yields CSVVAGGRVDTEAFF.

This chain links TRBV28 with TRBJ2-7; 8 positions agree with TRBD1. The germline V gene has CDR1 MDHEN and CDR2 SYDVKM. With 4 bases clipped from V and 3 bases from J, the junction kept 8 bases outside the gene matches. The CDR3 spans 15 residues. This chain's CDR3 is CASSSPRTGIYEQYF. The CDR3 region has the DNA TGTGCCAGCAGTTCCCCGAGGACAGGGATCTACGAGCAGTACTTC. Combining the CDR3 with reference TRBV28 and TRBJ2-7 gives the whole variable domain DVKVTQSSRYLVKRTGEKVFLECVQDMDHENMFWYRQDPGLGLRLIYFSYDVKMKEKGDIPEGYSVSREKKERFSLILESASTNQTSMYLCASSSPRTGIYEQYFGPGTRLTVT.

There are a few counts of this clonotype. DNA for the CDR3: TGTGCCAGCAGTTACTTAGAAGGACAGTCAGGTGAAGCTTTCTTT. Encoded protein: CASSYLEGQSGEAFF. The gene calls are TRBV6-5 and TRBJ1-1; TRBD1 is a possible D gene (6 bases). The CDR3 is 15 residues long. V lost 1 base and J lost 7, with 16 bases in between. The germline V gene encodes CDR1 MNHEY and CDR2 SVGAGI.

This chain uses TRBV6-1 with TRBJ1-1; D is unresolved. Per germline, CDR1 MNHNS and CDR2 SASEGT. V was trimmed by 2 bases and J by 7 bases, leaving 5 bases between them. This CDR3 is built from 11 residues. CDR3 nucleotides: TGTGCCAGCAGTGAATCAAATGAAGCTTTCTTT. It encodes CASSESNEAFF.

This clonotype has a count of ten or more. This rearrangement joins TRBV6-5 to TRBJ1-5, with D perhaps matching TRBD1 (5 bases). The CDR3 sequence is 15 residues long. The V and J ends lost 2 bases and 5 bases respectively, with 13 bases between them. Germline V CDR1 and CDR2: MNHEY, SVGAGI. CDR3 in amino acids: CASSYPTPTDQPQHF. The CDR3 DNA reads TGTGCCAGCAGTTACCCGACTCCGACAGATCAGCCCCAGCATTTT.

The rearrangement joins TRBV19 to TRBJ1-2; TRBD1 matches at 8 bases. The CDR3 is 13 residues long. The junction had 1 base not matched to a gene; V was cut back by 3 bases and J by 4 bases. Germline-derived CDR1 and CDR2 are LNHDA and SQIVND (reference sequence). The CDR3 DNA follows: TGTGCCAGTAGTATCGACAGGGGCTATGGCTACACCTTC. Encoded protein: CASSIDRGYGYTF.

The CDR3 nucleotides read TGTGCCAGCAGTGCCCGGACAGGGGGGGGTCAGCCCCAGCATTTT. Translation gives CASSARTGGGQPQHF. The chain has TRBV27 and TRBJ1-5; TRBD1 aligns across 10 bases. Trimming at V came to 5 bases and at J to 6 bases, leaving 7 bases not matched to a gene. Germline loops: CDR1 MNHEY, CDR2 SMNVEV (reference sequence). This CDR3 is built from 15 residues.

The sample holds many counts of this clonotype. This sequence joins TRBV6-5 and TRBJ1-2; TRBD1 might be the D (5 bases). The CDR3 loop spans 15 amino acids. V lost 2 bases and J 1 base, leaving 11 bases between the germline ends. CDR1 is MNHEY, CDR2 SVGAGI, per germline. CDR3: CASSYIGQSNYGYTF. CDR3 nucleotide sequence: TGTGCCAGCAGTTACATCGGACAAAGTAACTATGGCTACACCTTC.

The chain has TRBV28 and TRBJ1-5; 7 nucleotides match TRBD1. The CDR3 is 15 amino acids. The junction had 5 bases not matched to a gene; V was cut back by 4 bases and J by 2 bases. Germline-derived CDR1 and CDR2 are MDHEN and SYDVKM. CDR3 coding DNA: TGTGCCAGCAGTTCGTCCGGGACAGGCAATCAGCCCCAGCATTTT. This encodes CASSSSGTGNQPQHF.

This clonotype was seen ten or more times. The V gene is TRBV2, the J gene TRBJ1-1; D remains unclear. V lost 7 bases and J lost 1, with 13 bases in between. Per germline, CDR1 SNHLY and CDR2 FYNNEI. This CDR3 has 14 amino acids. The CDR3, as DNA: TGTGCCAGCAAATATGGCAGAACGAACACTGAAGCTTTCTTT. Protein: CASKYGRTNTEAFF.